This T cell receptor (beta chain) was sequenced in a study of blood T cell repertoires in COVID-19. As for the study in general: From T cells, B-cell-depleted T cells, or PBMCs came the material, which was cDNA or gDNA.

The germline V gene has CDR1 MNHEY and CDR2 SVGAGI. V was shortened by 8 bases and J by 3 bases, with 11 bases between the two germline ends. This CDR3 contains 14 residues. Clones were read by immunoSEQ multiplex PCR, and TCRdb kept only the in-frame ones, dropping some. The data show 20,000 to 25,000 clones, about 83% seen once. This clonotype originated in a human donor with active COVID-19. The donor label of this sample is uncertain. The material sequenced was peripheral blood. The chain couples TRBV6-5 to TRBJ1-6; possibly TRBD1 for D (5 bases). The CDR3 is CASGQGLYNSPLHF. DNA of the CDR3: TGTGCCAGCGGACAAGGCCTCTATAATTCACCCCTCCACTTT.